These 10 T cell receptor beta chains were sequenced from one sample in a study. TCRdb's copy holds only in-frame clones and misses some; the assay was immunoSEQ multiplex PCR. The table lists about 50,000 clones, approximately 95% of them singletons. Sequencing used PBMCs. The receptors come from a man aged 35 to 55 with rheumatoid arthritis.

This clone has only one observation. V gene TRBV7-2 combines with J gene TRBJ2-3, with 7 bases identical to TRBD2. The V gene's germline CDR1 is SGHTA and CDR2 FQGNSA. The CDR3 runs to 16 residues. V shed 2 bases, J shed 3 bases, and the junction held 8 bases outside the gene matches. Here the CDR3 DNA reads TGTGCCAGCAGCTTACGGGGGAGGGCCCTTACAGATACGCAGTATTTT. Translating gives CASSLRGRALTDTQYF.

This chain joins TRBV19 and TRBJ2-1; D is perhaps TRBD1 (6 bases). Germline V gene lookup returns CDR1 LNHDA and CDR2 SQIVND (reference sequence). The CDR3 sequence is 16 residues long. The germline V and J ends were trimmed by 3 bases and 2 bases, with 14 bases remaining between them. The DNA for the CDR3 is TGTGCCAGTAGTATCGGGCAGGGGTTAGCCTACAATGAGCAGTTCTTC. It specifies CASSIGQGLAYNEQFF.

The chain carries TRBV11-2 and TRBJ2-1; 8 bases agree with TRBD2. Per germline, CDR1 SGHAT and CDR2 FQNNGV. CDR3 length: 18 amino acids. J was trimmed by 0 bases and V by 5 bases; bases with no gene match: 12. The CDR3 is CASSQLSSGPSSYNEQFF. The CDR3 coding sequence is TGTGCCAGCAGCCAACTTTCTAGCGGGCCAAGCTCCTACAATGAGCAGTTCTTC. Looking up the rest from reference TRBV11-2 and TRBJ2-1 gives the full variable domain: EAGVAQSPRYKIIEKRQSVAFWCNPISGHATLYWYQQILGQGPKLLIQFQNNGVVDDSQLPKDRFSAERLKGVDSTLKIQPAKLEDSAVYLCASSQLSSGPSSYNEQFFGPGTRLTVL.

V gene TRBV5-6 combines with J gene TRBJ1-2, with 9 bases lining up with TRBD1. After removal of 1 base from V and 6 bases from J, the junction contained 4 bases not matched to a gene. The CDR3 sequence is 14 residues long. Germline V CDR1 and CDR2: SGHDT, YYEEEE. This chain's CDR3 is CASSLWTGADGYTF. The CDR3 DNA reads TGTGCCAGCAGCTTGTGGACAGGGGCAGATGGCTACACCTTC.

Concerning this clone: Its ends do not fully match the called genes, so a read error is possible. Other DNA sequences within the sample encode an identical CDR3. For the CDR3, the DNA is TGTGCCAGCAGCCCAAGGGACAGGGTTTCTTCACCCCTCCACTTT. The encoded protein is CASSPRDRVSSPLHF. V gene TRBV5-1 combines with J gene TRBJ1-6; 9 bases fit TRBD1. This CDR3 has 15 amino acids. The V gene's germline CDR1 is SGHRS and CDR2 YFSETQ.

This clone was seen a single time. The gene calls are TRBV19 and TRBJ2-3; 9 bases line up with TRBD2. The CDR3 covers 15 residues. From germline, CDR1 is LNHDA and CDR2 SQIVND (reference sequence). Trimming removed 6 bases from V and 0 bases from J; junction bases left unmatched: 4. CDR3 residues: CASSRLAGSTDTQYF. CDR3 bases: TGTGCCAGTAGCCGGCTAGCGGGGAGCACAGATACGCAGTATTTT.

Turning to this clone: One junction end does not reproduce the germline sequence, and a read error may be involved. This rearrangement joins TRBV4-1 to TRBJ2-4; possible D gene TRBD2, 6 bases. Germline lookup yields CDR1 MGHRA and CDR2 YSYEKL. CDR3 length: 11 amino acids. DNA for the CDR3: TGCGCCAGCAGCCAACGGTCTAGACTAGTGTTC. Protein product: CASSQRSRLVF.

The chain carries TRBV3-1 (or the pseudogene TRBV3-2) and TRBJ1-2, with TRBD1 as a possible D gene (6 bases). Trimming took off 4 bases at V and 4 bases at J, with 16 bases between the two ends. Germline assignment: CDR1 LGHDT and CDR2 YNNKEL (reference sequence). The CDR3 is 15 amino acids. The CDR3 nucleotides are TGTGCCAGCAGCCGCCTCCTCAGGGGAGGCTATGGCTACACCTTC. Its protein is CASSRLLRGGYGYTF.

This chain connects TRBV24-1 to TRBJ2-3, with D hard to call. Germline V gives CDR1 KGHDR, CDR2 SFDVKD. The V end lost 7 bases, the J end lost 1 base, and 8 bases lay between the germline ends. The CDR3 length is 13 residues. CDR3 DNA: TGTGCCACCAGACGGGCCGGCACAGATACGCAGTATTTT. Its translation: CATRRAGTDTQYF.

The chain has TRBV7-9 and TRBJ1-2; 7 bases fit TRBD1. The V segment lost 1 base and the J segment 2 bases; nucleotides outside the gene matches: 7. In germline, CDR1 is SEHNR, CDR2 FQNEAQ (reference sequence). The CDR3 spans 16 residues. The CDR3 nucleotides are TGTGCCAGCAGCTTAGTAGCAGGGGGACGGAACTATGGCTACACCTTC. Amino acid sequence: CASSLVAGGRNYGYTF.